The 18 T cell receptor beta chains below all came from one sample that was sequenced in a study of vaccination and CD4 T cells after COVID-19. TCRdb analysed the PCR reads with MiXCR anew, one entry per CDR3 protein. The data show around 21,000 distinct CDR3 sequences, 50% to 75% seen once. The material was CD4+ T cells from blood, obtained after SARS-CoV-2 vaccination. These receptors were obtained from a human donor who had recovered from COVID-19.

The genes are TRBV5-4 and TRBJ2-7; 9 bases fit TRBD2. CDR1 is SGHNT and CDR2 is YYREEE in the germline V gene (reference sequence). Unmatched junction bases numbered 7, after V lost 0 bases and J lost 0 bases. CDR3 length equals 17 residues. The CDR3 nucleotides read TGTGCCAGCAGCTTGGGGGCTAGCGGGAAAGCCTCCTACGAGCAGTACTTC. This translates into CASSLGASGKASYEQYF.

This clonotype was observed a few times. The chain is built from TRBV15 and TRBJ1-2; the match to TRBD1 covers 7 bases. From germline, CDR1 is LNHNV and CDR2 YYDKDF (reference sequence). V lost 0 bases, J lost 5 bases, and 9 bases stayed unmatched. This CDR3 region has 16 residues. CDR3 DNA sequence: TGTGCCACCAGCAGAGAAGGGGTGACAGGGATTTATGGCTACACCTTC. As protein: CATSREGVTGIYGYTF.

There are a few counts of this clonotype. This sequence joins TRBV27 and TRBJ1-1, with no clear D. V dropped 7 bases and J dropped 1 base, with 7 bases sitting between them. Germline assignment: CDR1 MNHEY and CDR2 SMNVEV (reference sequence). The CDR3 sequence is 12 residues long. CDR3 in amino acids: CASTTTNTEAFF. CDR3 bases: TGTGCCAGCACAACCACGAACACTGAAGCTTTCTTT.

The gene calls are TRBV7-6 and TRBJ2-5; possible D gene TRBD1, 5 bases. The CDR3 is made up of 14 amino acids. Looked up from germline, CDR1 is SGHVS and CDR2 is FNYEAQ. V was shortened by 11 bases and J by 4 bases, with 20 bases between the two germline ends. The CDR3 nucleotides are TGTGCCGGCTCCCTAAATCGACAGAGAGAGACCCAGTACTTC. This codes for CAGSLNRQRETQYF.

CDR3 DNA sequence: TGTGCCAGCAGCACGGACTATTTCTCCTACGAGCAGTACTTC. This translates into CASSTDYFSYEQYF. The rearrangement uses TRBV5-5 and TRBJ2-7, with a possible D match to TRBD2 (6 bases). The V end was cut by 4 bases, the J end by 0 bases, with 11 bases between. The CDR3 covers 14 residues. From germline, CDR1 is SGHKS and CDR2 YYEKEE (reference sequence).

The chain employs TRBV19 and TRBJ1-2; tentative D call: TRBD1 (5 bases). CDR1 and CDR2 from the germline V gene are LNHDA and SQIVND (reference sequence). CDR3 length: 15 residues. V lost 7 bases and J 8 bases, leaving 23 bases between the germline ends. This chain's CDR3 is CASTPVSRGLRGYTF. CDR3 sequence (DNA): TGTGCCAGTACCCCCGTTAGCCGGGGCCTTAGAGGCTACACCTTC.

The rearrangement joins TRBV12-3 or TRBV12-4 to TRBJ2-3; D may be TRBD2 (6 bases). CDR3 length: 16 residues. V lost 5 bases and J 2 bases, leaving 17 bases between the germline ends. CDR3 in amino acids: CASSRRLDPSTDTQYF. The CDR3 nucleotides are TGTGCCAGCAGTCGACGACTAGATCCTTCCACAGATACGCAGTATTTT.

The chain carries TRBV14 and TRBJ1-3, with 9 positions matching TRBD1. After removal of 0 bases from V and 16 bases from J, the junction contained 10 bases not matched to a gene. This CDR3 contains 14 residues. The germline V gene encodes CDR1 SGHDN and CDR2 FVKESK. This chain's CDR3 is CASSQDGQGRVIYF. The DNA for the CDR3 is TGTGCCAGCAGCCAAGACGGACAGGGGAGAGTCATTTATTTT.

In DNA form, the CDR3 reads TGTGCCAGCAGTAAGGCTAGCGGAAAAGAGACCCAGTACTTC. Its translation is CASSKASGKETQYF. The genes are TRBV2 and TRBJ2-5; 7 positions agree with TRBD2. This CDR3 spans 14 amino acids. Trimming removed 5 bases from V and 3 bases from J; junction bases left unmatched: 6. CDR1 SNHLY and CDR2 FYNNEI come from the germline V gene.

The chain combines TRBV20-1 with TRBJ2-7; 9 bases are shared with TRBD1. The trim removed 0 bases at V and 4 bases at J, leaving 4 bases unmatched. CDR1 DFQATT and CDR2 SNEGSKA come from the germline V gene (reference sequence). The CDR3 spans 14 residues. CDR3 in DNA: TGCAGTGCTAGAGAACCGGGACAGGGTTACGAGCAGTACTTC. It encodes CSAREPGQGYEQYF.

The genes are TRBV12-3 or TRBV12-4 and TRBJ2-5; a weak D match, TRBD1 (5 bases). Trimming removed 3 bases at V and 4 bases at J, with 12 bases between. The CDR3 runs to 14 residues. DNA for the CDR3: TGTGCCAGCAGTTTCCCCAGCAGGGTAGAGACCCAGTACTTC. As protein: CASSFPSRVETQYF.

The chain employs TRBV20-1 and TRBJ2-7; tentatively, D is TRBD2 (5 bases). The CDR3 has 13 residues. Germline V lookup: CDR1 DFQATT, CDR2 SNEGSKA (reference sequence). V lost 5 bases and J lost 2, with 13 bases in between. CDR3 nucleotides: TGCAGTGCTCCTCGCAGCGGAACCTACGAGCAGTACTTC. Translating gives CSAPRSGTYEQYF.

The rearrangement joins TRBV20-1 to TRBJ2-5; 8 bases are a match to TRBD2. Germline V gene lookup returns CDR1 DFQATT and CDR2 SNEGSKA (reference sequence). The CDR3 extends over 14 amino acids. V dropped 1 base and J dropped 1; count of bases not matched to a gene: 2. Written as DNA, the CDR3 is TGCAGTGCTAGAGCTAGCGGGCCCCAAGAGACCCAGTACTTC. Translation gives CSARASGPQETQYF.

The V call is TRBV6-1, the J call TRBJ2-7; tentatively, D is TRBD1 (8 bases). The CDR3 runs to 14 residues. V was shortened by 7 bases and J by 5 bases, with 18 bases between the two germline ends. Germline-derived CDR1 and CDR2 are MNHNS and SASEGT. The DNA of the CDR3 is TGTGCCAGCAAGACAGGGGAACGGGGGGACGAGCAGTACTTC. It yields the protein CASKTGERGDEQYF.

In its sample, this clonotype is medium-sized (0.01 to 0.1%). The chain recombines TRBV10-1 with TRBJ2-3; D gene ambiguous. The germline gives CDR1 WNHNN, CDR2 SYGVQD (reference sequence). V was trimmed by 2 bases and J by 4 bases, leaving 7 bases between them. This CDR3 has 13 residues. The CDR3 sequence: CASSENMADTQYF. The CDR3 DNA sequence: TGCGCCAGCAGTGAGAATATGGCAGATACGCAGTATTTT.

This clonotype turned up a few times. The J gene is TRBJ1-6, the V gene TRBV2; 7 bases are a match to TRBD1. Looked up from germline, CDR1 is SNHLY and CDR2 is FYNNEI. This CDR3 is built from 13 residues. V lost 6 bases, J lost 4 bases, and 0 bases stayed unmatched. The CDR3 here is CASRGQYNSPLHF. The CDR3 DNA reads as TGTGCCAGCAGGGGACAGTATAATTCACCCCTCCACTTT.

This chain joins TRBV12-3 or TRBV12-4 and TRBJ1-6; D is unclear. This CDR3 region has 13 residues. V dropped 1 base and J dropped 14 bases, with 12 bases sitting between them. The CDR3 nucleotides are TGTGCCAGCAGTTTAGGGTCGGGTCAATCCCTCCACTTT. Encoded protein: CASSLGSGQSLHF.

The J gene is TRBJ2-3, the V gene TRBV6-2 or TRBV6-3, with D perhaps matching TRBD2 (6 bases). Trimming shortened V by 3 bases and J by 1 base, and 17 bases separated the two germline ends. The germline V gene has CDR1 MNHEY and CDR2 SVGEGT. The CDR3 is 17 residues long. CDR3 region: CASSYTPGGRRTDTQYF. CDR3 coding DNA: TGTGCCAGCAGTTATACCCCAGGAGGGAGGCGCACAGATACGCAGTATTTT.